This is a list of T cell receptor beta chains from one sample in a study of blood T cell repertoires in COVID-19. Assay: immunoSEQ multiplex PCR; the TCRdb copy retains only in-frame clones and omits some. The data contain around 250,000 clones, around 89% of them singletons. Material for sequencing was PBMCs or T cells enriched from blood (not recorded which). All receptors derive from a man in his fifties or sixties who had been exposed to COVID-19. The CDR3 runs from the conserved cysteine through the conserved F or W. The D gene is left open where the match is weak. Only some rows state a clone size, as once, few, many or a class for expanded clones.

j_call: TRBJ1-1
clone_size: few
d_call: NA
v_call: TRBV7-9
cdr3_aa: CASSVQGGTEAFF
cdr3_nt: TGTGCCAGCAGCGTTCAGGGTGGGACTGAAGCTTTCTTT

j_call: TRBJ2-5
clone_size: NA
d_call: NA
v_call: TRBV9
cdr3_aa: CASSVGPGMTNIETQYF
cdr3_nt: TGTGCCAGCAGCGTAGGTCCGGGAATGACTAATATAGAGACCCAGTACTTC

j_call: TRBJ1-1
clone_size: NA
d_call: NA
v_call: TRBV18
cdr3_aa: CASSPFADREAFF
cdr3_nt: TGTGCCAGCTCACCGTTTGCGGACAGAGAAGCTTTCTTT

j_call: TRBJ2-2
clone_size: NA
d_call: TRBD2
v_call: TRBV7-6
cdr3_aa: CASSLVPGGPTGELFF
cdr3_nt: TGTGCCAGCAGCTTAGTCCCGGGAGGGCCAACCGGGGAGCTGTTTTTT

j_call: TRBJ2-2
clone_size: NA
d_call: NA
v_call: TRBV3-1/TRBV3-2
cdr3_aa: CASSPSSYTHTGELFF
cdr3_nt: TGTGCCAGCAGCCCCAGTAGCTATACCCACACCGGGGAGCTGTTTTTT

j_call: TRBJ2-1
clone_size: once
d_call: NA
v_call: TRBV5-1
cdr3_aa: CASSRFRGVEYEQFF
cdr3_nt: TGCGCCAGCAGCCGTTTCAGGGGAGTGGAGTACGAGCAGTTCTTC

j_call: TRBJ2-2
clone_size: few
d_call: TRBD2
v_call: TRBV5-1
cdr3_aa: CASSRTSVNTGELFF
cdr3_nt: TGCGCCAGCAGCAGGACTAGCGTAAACACCGGGGAGCTGTTTTTT

j_call: TRBJ1-2
clone_size: NA
d_call: TRBD1
v_call: TRBV28
cdr3_aa: CASSFTDRGYGYTF
cdr3_nt: TGTGCCAGCAGTTTTACGGACAGGGGGTATGGCTACACCTTC

j_call: TRBJ2-2
clone_size: once
d_call: NA
v_call: TRBV5-1
cdr3_aa: CASSLIGTHNTGELFF
cdr3_nt: TGCGCCAGCAGCTTAATTGGGACACATAACACCGGGGAGCTGTTTTTT

j_call: TRBJ1-6
clone_size: NA
d_call: TRBD1
v_call: TRBV19
cdr3_aa: CASSIFWGTDNSPLHF
cdr3_nt: TGTGCCAGTAGTATATTCTGGGGGACAGATAATTCACCCCTCCACTTT

j_call: TRBJ2-2
clone_size: few
d_call: TRBD2
v_call: TRBV5-1
cdr3_aa: CASSAGEGVVTGELFF
cdr3_nt: TGCGCCAGCAGCGCTGGGGAGGGAGTCGTGACCGGGGAGCTGTTTTTT

j_call: TRBJ2-5
clone_size: NA
d_call: TRBD2
v_call: TRBV28
cdr3_aa: CAIDSGSRLGTQYF
cdr3_nt: TGTGCCATCGATAGCGGGAGTAGGCTGGGGACCCAGTACTTC

j_call: TRBJ1-1
clone_size: NA
d_call: NA
v_call: TRBV3-1/TRBV3-2
cdr3_aa: CASSQHGTTGTEAFF
cdr3_nt: TGTGCCAGCAGCCAACACGGGACAACGGGGACTGAAGCTTTCTTT

j_call: TRBJ1-1
clone_size: NA
d_call: NA
v_call: TRBV5-4
cdr3_aa: CASSLGVTGNTEAFF
cdr3_nt: TGTGCCAGCAGCTTGGGGGTGACAGGGAACACTGAAGCTTTCTTT

j_call: TRBJ1-2
clone_size: NA
d_call: NA
v_call: TRBV4-1
cdr3_aa: CASSQDSDYYGYTF
cdr3_nt: TGCGCCAGCAGCCAAGATTCGGACTACTATGGCTACACCTTC

j_call: TRBJ2-1
clone_size: NA
d_call: TRBD2
v_call: TRBV18
cdr3_aa: CASSPQLAGGTNEQFF
cdr3_nt: TGTGCCAGCTCACCTCAACTAGCGGGGGGGACAAATGAGCAGTTCTTC

j_call: TRBJ2-5
clone_size: NA
d_call: NA
v_call: TRBV29-1
cdr3_aa: CSVERWAQETQYF
cdr3_nt: TGCAGCGTTGAACGCTGGGCGCAAGAGACCCAGTACTTC

j_call: TRBJ1-6
clone_size: NA
d_call: TRBD1
v_call: TRBV25-1
cdr3_aa: CASSPRPGQAYNSPLHF
cdr3_nt: TGTGCCAGCAGTCCCCGGCCTGGACAGGCCTATAATTCACCCCTCCACTTT

j_call: TRBJ2-2
clone_size: NA
d_call: TRBD1
v_call: TRBV30
cdr3_aa: CAWSVQGAPGELFF
cdr3_nt: TGTGCCTGGAGTGTTCAGGGGGCGCCCGGGGAGCTGTTTTTT

j_call: TRBJ1-1
clone_size: NA
d_call: NA
v_call: TRBV19
cdr3_aa: CASSTHRVGLLTEAFF
cdr3_nt: TGTGCCAGTAGTACACACAGGGTCGGTCTATTGACTGAAGCTTTCTTT

j_call: TRBJ2-5
clone_size: NA
d_call: TRBD2
v_call: TRBV7-3
cdr3_aa: CASSPQSGGGETQYF
cdr3_nt: TGTGCCAGCAGCCCCCAGAGCGGGGGTGGGGAGACCCAGTACTTC

j_call: TRBJ1-2
clone_size: NA
d_call: NA
v_call: TRBV4-1
cdr3_aa: CASSQDPSVNYGYTF
cdr3_nt: TGCGCCAGCAGCCAAGATCCGTCGGTGAACTATGGCTACACCTTC

j_call: TRBJ1-6
clone_size: NA
d_call: NA
v_call: TRBV11-3
cdr3_aa: CASSFRGSNSPLHF
cdr3_nt: TGTGCCAGCAGCTTTCGGGGATCTAATTCACCCCTCCACTTT

j_call: TRBJ1-5
clone_size: NA
d_call: NA
v_call: TRBV30
cdr3_aa: CAWSGQRKGNQPQHF
cdr3_nt: TGTGCCTGGAGCGGACAGAGAAAGGGGAATCAGCCCCAGCATTTT

j_call: TRBJ2-1
clone_size: NA
d_call: NA
v_call: TRBV15
cdr3_aa: CATKANNEQFF
cdr3_nt: TGTGCCACTAAAGCCAACAATGAGCAGTTCTTC

j_call: TRBJ2-3
clone_size: NA
d_call: NA
v_call: TRBV7-9
cdr3_aa: CASSAKSRDSPRDTQYF
cdr3_nt: TGTGCCAGCAGCGCAAAATCCCGGGACTCCCCGAGAGATACGCAGTATTTT

j_call: TRBJ2-2
clone_size: NA
d_call: NA
v_call: TRBV2
cdr3_aa: CASSAPESTGELFF
cdr3_nt: TGTGCCAGCAGTGCGCCGGAGAGCACCGGGGAGCTGTTTTTT

j_call: TRBJ2-2
clone_size: NA
d_call: NA
v_call: TRBV10-3
cdr3_aa: CAISEERAAGELFF
cdr3_nt: TGTGCCATCAGTGAGGAGAGGGCCGCCGGGGAGCTGTTTTTT

j_call: TRBJ1-6
clone_size: NA
d_call: TRBD1
v_call: TRBV28
cdr3_aa: CASTPGQGDSPLHF
cdr3_nt: TGTGCCAGCACCCCGGGGCAGGGGGATTCACCCCTCCACTTT

j_call: TRBJ2-2
clone_size: NA
d_call: TRBD1
v_call: TRBV7-2
cdr3_aa: CASSSKTGFGTGELFF
cdr3_nt: TGTGCCAGCAGCTCCAAGACAGGGTTCGGCACCGGGGAGCTGTTTTTT

j_call: TRBJ2-6
clone_size: NA
d_call: TRBD2
v_call: TRBV6-5
cdr3_aa: CASWSGTSGANVLTF
cdr3_nt: TGTGCCAGCTGGAGCGGGACCTCTGGGGCCAACGTCCTGACTTTC

j_call: TRBJ2-7
clone_size: NA
d_call: TRBD1
v_call: TRBV15
cdr3_aa: CATSRSGQGFYEQYF
cdr3_nt: TGTGCCACCAGCAGATCTGGACAGGGGTTCTACGAGCAGTACTTC

j_call: TRBJ1-1
clone_size: once
d_call: TRBD1
v_call: TRBV2
cdr3_aa: CASRDRQNTEAFF
cdr3_nt: TGTGCCAGCAGGGACAGGCAGAACACTGAAGCTTTCTTT

j_call: TRBJ2-3
clone_size: NA
d_call: NA
v_call: TRBV12-3/TRBV12-4
cdr3_aa: CASRQFTDTQYF
cdr3_nt: TGTGCCAGCAGGCAGTTCACAGATACGCAGTATTTT

j_call: TRBJ2-1
clone_size: NA
d_call: NA
v_call: TRBV7-2
cdr3_aa: CASSLVVDRSTFF
cdr3_nt: TGTGCCAGCAGCTTAGTTGTCGACAGGTCGACGTTCTTC

j_call: TRBJ2-5
clone_size: NA
d_call: TRBD1
v_call: TRBV30
cdr3_aa: CACDRDTETQYF
cdr3_nt: TGTGCCTGTGACAGGGATACAGAGACCCAGTACTTC

j_call: TRBJ2-5
clone_size: NA
d_call: TRBD2
v_call: TRBV3-1/TRBV3-2
cdr3_aa: CASSQDSARGVQETQYF
cdr3_nt: TGTGCCAGCAGCCAAGACTCTGCCCGGGGGGTCCAAGAGACCCAGTACTTC

j_call: TRBJ1-5
clone_size: NA
d_call: TRBD1
v_call: TRBV7-6
cdr3_aa: CASSPEGQGARNQPQHF
cdr3_nt: TGTGCCAGCAGCCCGGAGGGACAGGGGGCGAGGAATCAGCCCCAGCATTTT

j_call: TRBJ2-1
clone_size: NA
d_call: NA
v_call: TRBV19
cdr3_aa: CASSTGKGYNEQFF
cdr3_nt: TGTGCCAGTAGTACAGGGAAGGGGTACAATGAGCAGTTCTTC

j_call: TRBJ1-2
clone_size: NA
d_call: NA
v_call: TRBV27
cdr3_aa: CASSLGRGSFNYGYTF
cdr3_nt: TGTGCCAGCAGTTTAGGGAGAGGGTCCTTTAACTATGGCTACACCTTC

j_call: TRBJ1-5
clone_size: NA
d_call: NA
v_call: TRBV2
cdr3_aa: CASSETTEDQPQHF
cdr3_nt: TGTGCCAGCAGCGAGACCACGGAGGACCAGCCCCAGCATTTT

j_call: TRBJ1-4
clone_size: once
d_call: NA
v_call: TRBV5-8
cdr3_aa: CASSLWSGKDGEKLFF
cdr3_nt: TGTGCCAGCAGTCTGTGGAGCGGCAAGGACGGTGAAAAACTGTTTTTT

j_call: TRBJ1-2
clone_size: NA
d_call: NA
v_call: TRBV28
cdr3_aa: CASRVSTRGYTF
cdr3_nt: TGTGCCAGCAGGGTCTCGACGCGGGGCTACACCTTC

j_call: TRBJ1-5
clone_size: NA
d_call: TRBD1
v_call: TRBV9
cdr3_aa: CASSDGQDGGNQPQHF
cdr3_nt: TGTGCCAGCAGTGACGGACAGGACGGAGGCAATCAGCCCCAGCATTTT

j_call: TRBJ2-4
clone_size: NA
d_call: NA
v_call: TRBV18
cdr3_aa: CASSPPSGGIHQNIQYF
cdr3_nt: TGTGCCAGCTCACCACCGTCAGGGGGGATCCACCAAAACATTCAGTACTTC

j_call: TRBJ1-2
clone_size: NA
d_call: NA
v_call: TRBV2
cdr3_aa: CASSGLRGGEGYTF
cdr3_nt: TGTGCCAGCAGTGGCCTCAGAGGAGGTGAGGGCTACACCTTC

j_call: TRBJ2-2
clone_size: NA
d_call: TRBD2
v_call: TRBV5-4
cdr3_aa: CASSLPGLAPNTGELFF
cdr3_nt: TGTGCCAGCAGCTTACCGGGACTAGCTCCTAACACCGGGGAGCTGTTTTTT

j_call: TRBJ1-5
clone_size: NA
d_call: NA
v_call: TRBV27
cdr3_aa: CAIGTPNQPQHF
cdr3_nt: TGTGCCATCGGGACACCCAATCAGCCCCAGCATTTT

j_call: TRBJ2-1
clone_size: NA
d_call: NA
v_call: TRBV2
cdr3_aa: CASRRTLIPEQFF
cdr3_nt: TGTGCCAGCAGGAGGACACTAATCCCGGAGCAGTTCTTC

j_call: TRBJ2-6
clone_size: NA
d_call: NA
v_call: TRBV19
cdr3_aa: CASSKVRASGANVLTF
cdr3_nt: TGTGCCAGTAGCAAAGTAAGAGCCTCTGGGGCCAACGTCCTGACTTTC

j_call: TRBJ2-1
clone_size: NA
d_call: TRBD2
v_call: TRBV5-1
cdr3_aa: CASSFYLADPLQFF
cdr3_nt: TGCGCCAGCAGCTTCTATCTAGCGGACCCTCTGCAGTTCTTC

j_call: TRBJ1-5
clone_size: once
d_call: NA
v_call: TRBV12-5
cdr3_aa: CASGFDGVGRTQHF
cdr3_nt: TGTGCTAGTGGTTTCGACGGGGTAGGAAGGACCCAGCATTTT

j_call: TRBJ1-2
clone_size: NA
d_call: NA
v_call: TRBV2
cdr3_aa: CASAEQAGNYGYTF
cdr3_nt: TGTGCCAGCGCAGAACAGGCGGGAAACTATGGCTACACCTTC

j_call: TRBJ2-3
clone_size: NA
d_call: NA
v_call: TRBV18
cdr3_aa: CASSPDRSSTDTQYF
cdr3_nt: TGTGCCAGCTCACCCGACAGATCTAGCACAGATACGCAGTATTTT

j_call: TRBJ1-1
clone_size: NA
d_call: TRBD1
v_call: TRBV10-3
cdr3_aa: CAISRQGMNTEAFF
cdr3_nt: TGTGCCATCAGCCGACAGGGGATGAACACTGAAGCTTTCTTT

j_call: TRBJ1-2
clone_size: NA
d_call: NA
v_call: TRBV2
cdr3_aa: CASRAREDNYGYTF
cdr3_nt: TGTGCCAGCAGAGCACGGGAAGATAACTATGGCTACACCTTC

j_call: TRBJ1-1
clone_size: NA
d_call: NA
v_call: TRBV28
cdr3_aa: CASSLRRGLAFF
cdr3_nt: TGTGCCAGCAGTTTAAGGAGGGGTTTAGCTTTCTTT